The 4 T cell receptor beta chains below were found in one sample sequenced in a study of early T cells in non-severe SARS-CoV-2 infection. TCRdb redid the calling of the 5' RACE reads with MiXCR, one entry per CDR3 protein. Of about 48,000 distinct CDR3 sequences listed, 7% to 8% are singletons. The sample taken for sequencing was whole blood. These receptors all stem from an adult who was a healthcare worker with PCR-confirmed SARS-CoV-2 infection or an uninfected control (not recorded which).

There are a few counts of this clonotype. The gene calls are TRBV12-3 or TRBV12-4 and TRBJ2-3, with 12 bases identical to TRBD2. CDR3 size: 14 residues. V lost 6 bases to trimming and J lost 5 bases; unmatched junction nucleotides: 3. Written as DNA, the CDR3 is TGTGCCAGCAGCCTAGCGGGGGGGGTAGATACGCAGTATTTT. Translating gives CASSLAGGVDTQYF.

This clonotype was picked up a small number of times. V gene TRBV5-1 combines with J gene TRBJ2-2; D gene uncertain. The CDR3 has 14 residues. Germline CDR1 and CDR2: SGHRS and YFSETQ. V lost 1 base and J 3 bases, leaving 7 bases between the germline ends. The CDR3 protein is CASSLYRYTGELFF. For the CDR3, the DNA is TGCGCCAGCAGCTTGTACAGATACACCGGGGAGCTGTTTTTT.

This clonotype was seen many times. Here the CDR3 reads CSASFLTDNSYEQYF. Written as DNA, the CDR3 is TGCAGTGCTAGTTTCCTCACGGACAACTCCTACGAGCAGTACTTC. This chain uses TRBV20-1 with TRBJ2-7, with a tentative D call TRBD1 (5 bases). Trimming left V 3 bases short and J 0 bases short, with 15 bases between. Germline CDR1 reads DFQATT; CDR2 reads SNEGSKA (reference sequence). The CDR3 loop spans 15 amino acids.

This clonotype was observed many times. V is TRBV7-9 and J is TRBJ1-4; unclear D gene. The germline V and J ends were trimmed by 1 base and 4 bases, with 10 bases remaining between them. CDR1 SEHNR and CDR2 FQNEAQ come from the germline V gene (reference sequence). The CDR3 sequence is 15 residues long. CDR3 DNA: TGTGCCAGCAGCTTAGTCGGGTCCATTAATGAAAAACTGTTTTTT. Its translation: CASSLVGSINEKLFF. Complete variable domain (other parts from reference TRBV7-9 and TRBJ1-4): DTGVSQNPRHKITKRGQNVTFRCDPISEHNRLYWYRQTLGQGPEFLTYFQNEAQLEKSRLLSDRFSAERPKGSFSTLEIQRTEQGDSAMYLCASSLVGSINEKLFFGSGTQLSVL.